One and the same sample provided the 19 T cell receptor beta chains below, sequenced in a study of molecular identifiers for immune sequencing clone quantification. One entry per CDR3 protein, called by TCRdb with MiXCR from the PCR reads. The sample has some 100,000 distinct CDR3 sequences, 15% to 20% seen once; the top ten hold 0.85%. The sample was naive CD8+ T cells from blood, with Jurkat cell RNA spiked in. Stated subset: FACS-sorted CD8+CD4-CCR7+CD45RA+ naive T cells. The receptors derive from a human donor in good health. Some libraries in this study had Jurkat cell RNA spiked in.

Turning to this clonotype: A much larger clone is a single base away; this may be a read error. Lacking the conserved final phenylalanine or tryptophan, this CDR3 likely reflects a read error. The genes are TRBV28 and TRBJ2-7, with D unclear. The CDR3 is 10 residues long. Trimming shortened V by 6 bases and J by 3 bases, and 3 bases separated the two germline ends. The germline CDR1 and CDR2 sequences are MDHEN and SYDVKM. The CDR3 is CASSHYEQYS. Written as DNA, the CDR3 is TGTGCCAGCAGCCACTACGAGCAGTACTCC.

This clonotype was seen at least ten times. The chain couples TRBV6-5 to TRBJ2-7; D remains ambiguous. The V gene's germline CDR1 is MNHEY and CDR2 SVGAGI. The CDR3 is 11 amino acids. V dropped 8 bases and J dropped 3 bases, with 8 bases sitting between them. The CDR3 DNA reads TGTGCCAGCTCGAAAAGCTACGAGCAGTACTTC. As protein: CASSKSYEQYF.

This clonotype was seen only once. This could be a read error, since a much larger clone is one nucleotide away. The CDR3 is CTSSLGGLSNQPQHF. The DNA of the CDR3 is TGTACCAGCAGCTTAGGCGGCCTGAGCAATCAGCCCCAGCATTTT. V and J are TRBV11-1 and TRBJ1-5; the D is unclear. CDR1 is SGHAT and CDR2 is FQDESV in the germline V gene (reference sequence). The CDR3 is 15 amino acids.

This clonotype was counted at least ten times. The gene calls are TRBV7-2 and TRBJ2-1; TRBD2 aligns across 10 bases. V shed 1 base, J shed 2 bases, and the junction held 5 bases outside the gene matches. CDR3 size: 17 residues. Germline CDR1 SGHTA, CDR2 FQGNSA. The CDR3 spells CASSLGSSGSTYNEQFF. Written as DNA, the CDR3 is TGTGCCAGCAGCTTAGGGTCTAGCGGGAGTACCTACAATGAGCAGTTCTTC.

This chain links TRBV2 with TRBJ2-5; tentatively, D is TRBD2 (5 bases). CDR1 and CDR2 (germline): SNHLY, FYNNEI. The CDR3 is 15 residues long. Trimming stripped 4 bases from V and 2 bases from J, with 14 bases between. The CDR3 bases are TGTGCCAGCAGTGTGGGCAGCGGACCACAAGAGACCCAGTACTTC. Translation: CASSVGSGPQETQYF.

In its sample, this clonotype was seen many times. J is TRBJ2-7 and V is TRBV9, with TRBD2 identical over 9 bases. The CDR3 has 17 residues. With V trimmed by 0 bases and J by 6 bases, 13 bases remained unmatched. Germline CDR1 SGDLS, CDR2 YYNGEE. The CDR3 bases are TGTGCCAGCAGCGTAGCCTCGGGGCGGGAGGGCTTTCCCGAGCAGTACTTC. It yields the protein CASSVASGREGFPEQYF. Complete variable domain (other parts from reference TRBV9 and TRBJ2-7): DSGVTQTPKHLITATGQRVTLRCSPRSGDLSVYWYQQSLDQGLQFLIQYYNGEERAKGNILERFSAQQFPDLHSELNLSSLELGDSALYFCASSVASGREGFPEQYFGPGTRLTVT.

This clonotype has at least ten counts. The J gene is TRBJ2-7, the V gene TRBV27; 12 positions match TRBD2. With 2 bases clipped from V and 6 bases from J, the junction kept 8 bases outside the gene matches. Germline CDR1 MNHEY, CDR2 SMNVEV (reference sequence). This CDR3 has 16 amino acids. The CDR3, as DNA: TGTGCCAGCAGTTTAAACCTAGCGGGGGGGCCGATCGAGCAGTACTTC. Amino acids: CASSLNLAGGPIEQYF.

This clonotype was seen repeatedly, ten times or more. The gene calls are TRBV20-1 and TRBJ2-2; D gene uncertain. The V gene's germline CDR1 is DFQATT and CDR2 SNEGSKA (reference sequence). V gave up 5 bases and J gave up 0 bases, with 7 bases separating them. This CDR3 has 13 residues. CDR3 sequence: CSAVATNTGELFF. The CDR3 DNA is TGCAGTGCTGTAGCCACGAACACCGGGGAGCTGTTTTTT.

This clonotype has at least ten counts. The chain recombines TRBV7-9 with TRBJ1-1; 8 bases are shared with TRBD1. The CDR3 runs 15 residues. V lost 3 bases and J lost 2; bases outside the gene matches: 5. Per germline, CDR1 SEHNR and CDR2 FQNEAQ (reference sequence). The CDR3 bases are TGTGCCAGCAGCTTTGGACAGGGCGTAAACACTGAAGCTTTCTTT. This sequence encodes CASSFGQGVNTEAFF.

The rearrangement uses TRBV4-1 and TRBJ2-7; possibly TRBD2 for D (7 bases). V was clipped by 1 base and J by 7 bases, with 17 bases between them. The CDR3 contains 15 residues. Germline V gene lookup returns CDR1 MGHRA and CDR2 YSYEKL. CDR3 sequence (DNA): TGCGCCAGCAGCCAAGGGGTCGGGGGGCTAGGGGAGCAGTACTTC. Translating it yields CASSQGVGGLGEQYF.

This clonotype was counted at least ten times. The chain links TRBV7-9 to TRBJ2-3, with unresolved D. The V end lost 1 base, the J end lost 1 base, and 9 bases lay between the germline ends. The CDR3 sequence is 15 residues long. Per germline, CDR1 SEHNR and CDR2 FQNEAQ (reference sequence). The CDR3 DNA is TGTGCCAGCAGCTTAGGACACTCACGCACAGATACGCAGTATTTT. This gives the protein CASSLGHSRTDTQYF.

This clonotype was observed a few times. This rearrangement joins TRBV6-2 or TRBV6-3 to TRBJ2-2; 7 bases line up with TRBD1. Germline loops: CDR1 MNHEY, CDR2 SVGEGT. This CDR3 has 14 residues. Trimming took 6 bases from V and 4 from J; bases not matched to a gene: 5. The CDR3 DNA sequence: TGTGCCAGCAGCGGACAGGCGTTCACCGGGGAGCTGTTTTTT. Its protein is CASSGQAFTGELFF.

J is TRBJ2-4 and V is TRBV7-9; TRBD1 is a possible D gene (5 bases). The germline V gene has CDR1 SEHNR and CDR2 FQNEAQ (reference sequence). CDR3 size: 16 residues. V lost 0 bases and J 6 bases, leaving 15 bases between the germline ends. CDR3: CASSLARQPGVNIQYF. CDR3 coding DNA: TGTGCCAGCAGCTTAGCCCGACAGCCAGGCGTAAACATTCAGTACTTC.

This clonotype was observed at least ten times. This chain links TRBV27 with TRBJ2-7; 7 nucleotides align to TRBD1. From germline, CDR1 is MNHEY and CDR2 SMNVEV (reference sequence). The trim removed 7 bases at V and 3 bases at J, leaving 3 bases unmatched. The CDR3 contains 12 residues. The chain's CDR3 is CASMDRNYEQYF. CDR3 nucleotide sequence: TGTGCCAGCATGGACAGGAACTACGAGCAGTACTTC.

This clonotype was counted many times. The chain joins TRBV27 to TRBJ1-1; 8 bases match TRBD1. Germline-derived CDR1 and CDR2 are MNHEY and SMNVEV (reference sequence). The CDR3 covers 14 residues. V shed 10 bases, J shed 6 bases, and the junction held 13 bases outside the gene matches. The CDR3 sequence is CATRQGLTGSEAFF. The CDR3 region has the DNA TGTGCCACCCGACAGGGGCTCACCGGCTCTGAAGCTTTCTTT.

At least ten counts were recorded for this clonotype. This chain uses TRBV29-1 with TRBJ1-2; D perhaps matches TRBD1 (5 bases). The germline V gene encodes CDR1 SQVTM and CDR2 ANQGSEA. The CDR3 is 15 amino acids. Trimming stripped 3 bases from V and 3 bases from J, with 17 bases between. The CDR3 DNA reads TGCAGCGTTGATGAAGACGGGGGGACGGACTATGGCTACACCTTC. This codes for CSVDEDGGTDYGYTF.

Regarding this clonotype: Being one base from a much bigger clone, this may be a read error. CDR3 nucleotide sequence: TGCCCCAGCAGCTCCGGACAGGGCAACGAGCAGTACTTT. Its protein product is CPSSSGQGNEQYF. This chain links TRBV5-1 with TRBJ2-7; 8 bases agree with TRBD1. This CDR3 comprises 13 residues. CDR1 is SGHRS and CDR2 is YFSETQ in the germline V gene.

In this sample, this clonotype turned up many times. V usage is TRBV28 and J usage is TRBJ2-5; D is ambiguous. The V and J ends lost 4 bases and 4 bases respectively, with 22 bases between them. This CDR3 is 17 amino acids long. Germline V gives CDR1 MDHEN, CDR2 SYDVKM. This CDR3 reads CASSSTQVPSLGETQYF. The CDR3 DNA sequence: TGTGCCAGCAGTTCGACCCAAGTACCAAGTCTGGGAGAGACCCAGTACTTC.

The table lists this clonotype with many counts. The chain has TRBV6-2 or TRBV6-3 and TRBJ2-5, with 13 bases fitting TRBD2. Losses at the gene ends were 6 bases for V and 5 bases for J; bases not matched to a gene: 12. The V gene's germline CDR1 is MNHEY and CDR2 SVGEGT. CDR3 size: 17 residues. CDR3 sequence: CASSIGTSGTLDETQYF. In nucleotides, the CDR3 is TGTGCCAGCAGCATTGGGACTAGCGGGACCCTGGATGAGACCCAGTACTTC.